The present entry profiles one T cell receptor beta chain with its context. TCRdb re-analysed the RT-PCR reads in MiXCR, keeping a single row per CDR3 protein. Of approximately 150,000 distinct CDR3 sequences listed, approximately 40% are singletons. This entry belongs to a study of patients and donors after allogeneic stem cell transplantation. The CDR3 covers 13 residues. V was clipped by 7 bases and J by 3 bases, with 7 bases between them. This TCR was sampled from a human donor who was either an allogeneic HSCT recipient or a stem cell or donor lymphocyte infusion donor (not recorded which). It is not recorded whose cells these are; they may come from a transplant donor. V gene TRBV12-3 or TRBV12-4 combines with J gene TRBJ1-6; D is ambiguous. The sample consisted of blood, either unsorted or a sorted T cell fraction (not recorded which). The CDR3 DNA is TGTGCCAGCAACGGTGGCTATAATTCACCCCTCCACTTT. It specifies CASNGGYNSPLHF.